This TCR beta chain is from a study of cytomegalovirus exposure and HLA in healthy donors. CDR3 length equals 15 residues. V was clipped by 2 bases and J by 3 bases, with 12 bases between them. The germline V gene has CDR1 MGHRA and CDR2 YSYEKL. Repertoires were generated with immunoSEQ multiplex PCR, while TCRdb's copy carries only in-frame clones and drops some. This sample yields roughly 140,000 clones, of which about 90% are seen a single time; 7% to 9% belongs to the top ten. Comment on this clone: The same CDR3 arises from other DNA sequences in this sample as well.

The sequence was obtained from a young woman in good health and CMV-seropositive. The chain carries TRBV4-1 and TRBJ2-3, with TRBD1 as a possible D gene (5 bases). Material: PBMCs. The CDR3 is CASSQRQGSTDTQYF. As DNA, the CDR3 is TGCGCCAGCAGCCAAAGGCAGGGATCAACAGATACGCAGTATTTT.